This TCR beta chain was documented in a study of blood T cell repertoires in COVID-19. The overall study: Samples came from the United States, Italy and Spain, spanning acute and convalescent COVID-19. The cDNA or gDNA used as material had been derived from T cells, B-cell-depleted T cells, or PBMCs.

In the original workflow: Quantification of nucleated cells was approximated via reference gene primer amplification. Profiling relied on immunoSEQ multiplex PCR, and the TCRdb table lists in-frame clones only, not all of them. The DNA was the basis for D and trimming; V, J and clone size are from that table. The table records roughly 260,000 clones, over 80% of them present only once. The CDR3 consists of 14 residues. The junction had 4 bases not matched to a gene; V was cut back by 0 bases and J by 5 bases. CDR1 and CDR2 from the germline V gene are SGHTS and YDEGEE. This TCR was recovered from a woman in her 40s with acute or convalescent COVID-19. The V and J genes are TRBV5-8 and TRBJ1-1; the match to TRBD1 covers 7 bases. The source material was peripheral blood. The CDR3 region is CASSLAGGITEAFF. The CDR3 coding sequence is TGTGCCAGCAGCTTGGCAGGGGGAATAACTGAAGCTTTCTTT. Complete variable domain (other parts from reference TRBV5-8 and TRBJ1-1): EAGVTQSPTHLIKTRGQQATLRCSPISGHTSVYWYQQALGLGLQFLLWYDEGEERNRGNFPPRFSGRQFPNYSSELNVNALELEDSALYLCASSLAGGITEAFFGQGTRLTVV.